The source of this T cell receptor (beta chain) is a study of cytomegalovirus exposure and HLA in healthy donors. The study ran its PCR with 60 Vbeta and 13 Jbeta primers. Method: immunoSEQ multiplex PCR; TCRdb's copy keeps in-frame clones and lacks some. This table has about 140,000 clones, over 75% appearing once. Trimming cost V 2 bases and J 3 bases; bases outside gene matches: 3. The CDR3 contains 15 residues. For this clone: What it binds is not known.

Study-level findings and limits: In a later analysis, across HLA loci, associated TCR counts were highest for DRB1, lowest for HLA-C. Rarity marked most TCR sequences, yet some public TCRs occurred in many donors. Cytomegalovirus association was assigned to about 150 TCR beta chains.

Sequenced sample: PBMCs. The chain carries TRBV6-7 and TRBJ1-5, with 8 nucleotides matching TRBD1. TRBV6-7 is an ORF; its function is uncertain. The clonotype was recovered from a man over 45 in good health and CMV-seronegative. The CDR3: CASSYPDRANQPQHF. CDR3 DNA: TGTGCCAGCAGTTACCCGGACAGGGCCAATCAGCCCCAGCATTTT.